The rows below give T cell receptor beta chains drawn from one sample of a study of T cell responses to AZD1222 COVID-19 vaccine. Clones were read by immunoSEQ multiplex PCR, and TCRdb kept only the in-frame ones, dropping some. The sample lists some 130,000 clones; roughly nine tenths were seen once. The specimen comprised peripheral blood, sampled on day 0 of AZD1222 vaccination. These receptors were obtained from an adult in good health. The CDR3 runs from the conserved cysteine through the conserved F or W. The size entry is marked missing in some rows and otherwise reads once, few, many or a size class.

v_gene	len	abundance	CDR3aa
TRBV9	17	NA	CASSPRSGLTTNEKLFF
TRBV2	13	NA	CASTGGREDEQYF
TRBV19	13	NA	CASSPDRVYGYTF
TRBV27	15	NA	CASSLKGRTGETQYF
TRBV6-5	14	once	CASSYSRDSYGYTF
TRBV5-6	15	NA	CASSLETTSRTEAFF
TRBV7-2	13	NA	CASSLGLAGEQYF
TRBV2	16	NA	CASSVDRESTDYEQYF
TRBV19	12	NA	CASRGVRNEQFF
TRBV6-2/TRBV6-3	13	once	CASSPGQKETQYF
TRBV14	16	NA	CASSLGGRPNQETQYF
TRBV4-1	17	NA	CASSLAQGYTTNEKLFF
TRBV6-5	15	many	CASRSGSSRAYEQYF
TRBV5-1	15	NA	CASSSGTDPLTEQFF
TRBV19	14	NA	CASSMDGPRTEAFF
TRBV28	16	NA	CASSKGRTATNEKLFF
TRBV28	16	NA	CASSRTPREYTGELFF
TRBV9	16	NA	CASSVHGQGLTGELFF
TRBV5-1	15	NA	CASSLAWAGRETQYF
TRBV27	14	NA	CASSRGMGNQPQHF
TRBV5-1	15	NA	CASTVTGVRYNEQFF
TRBV19	15	NA	CASSNGTRSNEKLFF